A single TCR beta chain is shown here with its context. The data were obtained in a study of blood T cells in healthy people across ages. Study information: Per two T cells, template switching captured roughly one barcoded beta molecule.

Next came a second PCR, run for about 6 to 11 cycles, which used a sample-barcoded 5' primer along with a J-beta primer mix. TCRdb fed the 5' RACE reads into MiXCR, producing one record per CDR3 protein. Here the sample spans 550,000 to 700,000 distinct CDR3 sequences, about 26% being singletons. The CDR3 is 13 amino acids. The germline V gene has CDR1 SQVTM and CDR2 ANQGSEA. The TCR sequence derives from a woman between 65 and 79 years old in good health. This rearrangement joins TRBV29-1 to TRBJ2-5, with TRBD1 matching 8 bases. The DNA end is more similar to TRBJ2-7, so the J call may be wrong. The specimen was blood. The CDR3 DNA follows: TGCAGCGTGTTATTAGGGACAGGAGGCGAGCAGTACTTC. It yields the protein CSVLLGTGGEQYF.